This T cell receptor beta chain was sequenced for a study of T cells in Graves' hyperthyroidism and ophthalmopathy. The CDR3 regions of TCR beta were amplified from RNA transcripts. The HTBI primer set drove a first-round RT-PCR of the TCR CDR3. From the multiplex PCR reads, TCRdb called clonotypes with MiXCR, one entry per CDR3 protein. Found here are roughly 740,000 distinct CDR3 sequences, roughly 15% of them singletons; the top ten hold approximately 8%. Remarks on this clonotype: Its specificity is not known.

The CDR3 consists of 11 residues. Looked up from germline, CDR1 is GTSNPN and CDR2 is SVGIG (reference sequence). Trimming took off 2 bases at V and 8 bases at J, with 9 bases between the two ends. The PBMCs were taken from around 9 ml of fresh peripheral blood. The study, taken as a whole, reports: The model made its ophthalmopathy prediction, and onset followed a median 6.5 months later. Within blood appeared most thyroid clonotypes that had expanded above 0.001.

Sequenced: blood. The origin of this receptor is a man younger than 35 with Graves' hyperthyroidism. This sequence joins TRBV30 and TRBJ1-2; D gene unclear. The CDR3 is CAWSLQLGYTF. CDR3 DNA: TGTGCCTGGAGTTTGCAGTTAGGCTACACCTTC. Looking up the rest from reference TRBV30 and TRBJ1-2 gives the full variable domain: SQTIHQWPATLVQPVGSPLSLECTVEGTSNPNLYWYRQAAGRGLQLLFYSVGIGQISSEVPQNLSASRPQDRQFILSSKKLLLSDSGFYLCAWSLQLGYTFGSGTRLTVV.